The 9 T cell receptor beta chains below all came from one sample that was sequenced in a study of vaccination effects on CD4 cells after COVID-19. Their antigens are not known. After expansion with viral peptide pools in the ViraFEST assay, antigen-specific CD4+ T cells were sequenced. Cultured cells yielded isolated CD4+ T cells after more than nine days. As their vaccination, participants received two doses of either BNT162b2 or mRNA-1273. Sequencing used immunoSEQ multiplex PCR; TCRdb keeps in-frame clones, though not all of them. The repertoire consists of roughly 59,000 clones, with around four fifths occurring once and the leading ten covering roughly 2%. The source material was CD4+ T cells from PBMCs cultured with HCoV-OC43 spike peptides, sampled after COVID-19 vaccination. Subset defined: HCoV-OC43 spike overlapping peptide pool stimulation. These receptors were taken from a human donor who received a COVID-19 vaccine.

The chain employs TRBV19 and TRBJ1-5; D uncertain. The CDR3 has 14 amino acids. CDR1 LNHDA and CDR2 SQIVND come from the germline V gene (reference sequence). Trimming took 6 bases from V and 4 from J, leaving 13 bases between them. The CDR3 sequence is CASRTDGINQPQHF. The DNA for the CDR3 is TGTGCCAGTAGGACCGACGGGATAAATCAGCCCCAGCATTTT.

Only a few counts were recorded for this clone. This chain connects TRBV19 to TRBJ1-1; perhaps TRBD1 as D (5 bases). CDR3 length: 17 residues. The ends were cut back, 6 bases at V and 0 bases at J, with 20 bases in the middle. Looked up from germline, CDR1 is LNHDA and CDR2 is SQIVND (reference sequence). The CDR3, as DNA: TGTGCCAGTAGCCAATACACAGGTTACCTCATGAACACTGAAGCTTTCTTT. This translates into CASSQYTGYLMNTEAFF.

The chain carries TRBV5-4 and TRBJ2-3; TRBD2 might be the D (6 bases). Per the germline V gene, CDR1 is SGHNT and CDR2 is YYREEE (reference sequence). With 1 base removed from V and 0 bases from J, the gap between germline ends came to 12 bases. This CDR3 spans 16 amino acids. DNA of the CDR3: TGTGCCAGCAGCTTGTTCGGGGGAACTAGCACAGATACGCAGTATTTT. This translates into CASSLFGGTSTDTQYF. The complete variable domain, with remaining parts taken from reference TRBV5-4 and TRBJ2-3, reads ETGVTQSPTHLIKTRGQQVTLRCSSQSGHNTVSWYQQALGQGPQFIFQYYREEENGRGNFPPRFSGLQFPNYSSELNVNALELDDSALYLCASSLFGGTSTDTQYFGPGTRLTVL.

The chain has TRBV6-5 and TRBJ1-5; possibly TRBD1 for D (6 bases). The CDR3 covers 15 residues. V dropped 7 bases and J dropped 0 bases, with 13 bases sitting between them. CDR1 and CDR2 from the germline V gene are MNHEY and SVGAGI. The CDR3 nucleotides read TGTGCCAGCAATATGGGGGGGCCTAGCAATCAGCCCCAGCATTTT. This gives the protein CASNMGGPSNQPQHF.

This chain joins TRBV4-1 and TRBJ2-5, with 8 nucleotides matching TRBD2. Germline V gene lookup returns CDR1 MGHRA and CDR2 YSYEKL. Trimming removed 1 base from V and 4 bases from J; junction bases left unmatched: 8. The CDR3 sequence is 16 residues long. This chain's CDR3 is CASSQVARGGRETQYF. CDR3 in DNA: TGCGCCAGCAGCCAAGTCGCCCGGGGGGGCCGAGAGACCCAGTACTTC.

This clone was recorded a few times. The chain recombines TRBV7-8 with TRBJ2-7; no clear D. The V and J ends lost 2 bases and 0 bases respectively, with 14 bases between them. In germline, CDR1 is SGHVS, CDR2 FQNEAQ. The CDR3 consists of 16 residues. CDR3 nucleotides: TGTGCCAGCAGCTTATTATATGGTATGAGCTCCTACGAGCAGTACGTC. Translation: CASSLLYGMSSYEQYV.

This clone was counted once. The chain carries TRBV30 and TRBJ2-3; the match to TRBD2 covers 9 bases. CDR3 length equals 15 residues. V dropped 5 bases and J dropped 1; count of bases not matched to a gene: 7. CDR1 is GTSNPN, CDR2 SVGIG, per germline (reference sequence). DNA for the CDR3: TGTGCCTGGGGCGCGGGGGGGGTACGCACAGATACGCAGTATTTT. Protein sequence: CAWGAGGVRTDTQYF.

The gene calls are TRBV27 and TRBJ1-4; weak D call: TRBD1 (5 bases). Trimming cost V 5 bases and J 1 base, with 8 bases left between them. CDR1 and CDR2 (germline): MNHEY, SMNVEV (reference sequence). This CDR3 has 14 residues. The CDR3 here is CASSATVTNEKLFF. Written as DNA, the CDR3 is TGTGCCAGCAGTGCGACAGTAACTAATGAAAAACTGTTTTTT. Supplemented by reference TRBV27 and TRBJ1-4, the full variable domain reads EAQVTQNPRYLITVTGKKLTVTCSQNMNHEYMSWYRQDPGLGLRQIYYSMNVEVTDKGDVPEGYKVSRKEKRNFPLILESPSPNQTSLYFCASSATVTNEKLFFGSGTQLSVL.

The chain has TRBV7-2 and TRBJ2-3, with D perhaps TRBD2 (6 bases). The CDR3 extends over 14 amino acids. Trimming stripped 3 bases from V and 6 bases from J, with 13 bases between. Looked up from germline, CDR1 is SGHTA and CDR2 is FQGNSA. CDR3 DNA: TGTGCCAGCAGCTTCGGGAGCCCGGGGGATACGCAGTATTTT. Amino acids: CASSFGSPGDTQYF.